Below are 11 T cell receptor beta chains sequenced from a single sample in a study of cytomegalovirus exposure and HLA in healthy donors. The PCR had 60 Vbeta and 13 Jbeta primers. This table comes from immunoSEQ multiplex PCR, and its TCRdb copy is limited to in-frame clones, with some not included. The sample shows about 150,000 clones, roughly 80% of them seen only once. The sequenced material came from PBMCs. The receptor source for this set is a male donor in good health and CMV-seronegative.

V is TRBV19 and J is TRBJ2-7; 7 bases align to TRBD2. This CDR3 has 15 residues. V was pared by 6 bases and J by 2 bases, with 10 bases of the junction left unmatched. Germline V lookup: CDR1 LNHDA, CDR2 SQIVND (reference sequence). The CDR3 is CASRRSSGGPYEQYF. The CDR3 DNA sequence: TGTGCCAGTAGACGTTCTAGCGGCGGTCCCTACGAGCAGTACTTC.

This chain links TRBV23-1 with TRBJ1-6, with 9 bases lining up with TRBD1. TRBV23-1 is noted as an ORF with a role that remains uncertain. V was clipped by 7 bases and J by 6 bases; unmatched bases: 10. The CDR3 totals 16 residues. DNA of the CDR3: TGCGCCAGCACCCCTCGGACAGGGGAGTGTAATTCACCCCTCCACTTT. This gives the protein CASTPRTGECNSPLHF.

This chain joins TRBV9 and TRBJ1-2; TRBD1 matches 11 bases. The CDR3 runs to 15 residues. The V and J ends lost 3 bases and 3 bases, in that order; junction bases with no gene match: 4. In germline, CDR1 is SGDLS, CDR2 YYNGEE. The CDR3 is CASSEPGQGDYGYTF. The CDR3 DNA sequence: TGTGCCAGCAGCGAACCGGGACAGGGGGACTATGGCTACACCTTC.

The rearrangement uses TRBV7-3 and TRBJ2-1; 10 bases agree with TRBD1. The CDR3 is 17 amino acids. The germline V gene has CDR1 SGHTA and CDR2 FQGTGA. Unmatched junction bases numbered 11, after V lost 3 bases and J lost 6 bases. The CDR3 is CASSFDRDRGSTNEQFF. CDR3 in DNA: TGTGCCAGCAGCTTCGACCGGGACAGGGGATCCACCAATGAGCAGTTCTTC.

V gene TRBV13 combines with J gene TRBJ1-2; possible D gene TRBD1, 6 bases. Germline V gene sequence: CDR1 PRHDT, CDR2 FYEKMQ (reference sequence). Trimming removed 3 bases at V and 8 bases at J, with 16 bases between. There are 14 residues in the CDR3. The CDR3 region is CASSLKGQGRGYTF. Written as DNA, the CDR3 is TGTGCCAGCAGCTTGAAGGGGCAGGGGAGAGGCTACACCTTC.

The V call is TRBV6-5, the J call TRBJ1-2, with TRBD1 as a possible D gene (5 bases). The CDR3 length is 13 residues. Looked up from germline, CDR1 is MNHEY and CDR2 is SVGAGI. The V end was cut by 5 bases, the J end by 8 bases, with 15 bases between. This chain's CDR3 is CASSVAGIRGYTF. CDR3 nucleotide sequence: TGTGCCAGCAGTGTCGCAGGGATACGGGGCTACACCTTC.

J is TRBJ1-4 and V is TRBV18, with D maybe TRBD1 (5 bases). CDR1 KGHSH and CDR2 LQKENI come from the germline V gene. This CDR3 contains 16 residues. The V gene lost 2 bases and the J gene lost 3 bases, with 13 bases spanning the gap. Here the CDR3 reads CASSPTSGIPNEKLFF. The CDR3, as DNA: TGTGCCAGCTCACCAACATCAGGGATACCTAATGAAAAACTGTTTTTT. The full variable domain, its missing parts supplied by reference TRBV18 and TRBJ1-4, is NAGVMQNPRHLVRRRGQEARLRCSPMKGHSHVYWYRQLPEEGLKFMVYLQKENIIDESGMPKERFSAEFPKEGPSILRIQQVVRGDSAAYFCASSPTSGIPNEKLFFGSGTQLSVL.

The rearrangement links TRBV5-1 to TRBJ1-5; tentative D call: TRBD1 (6 bases). Germline V lookup: CDR1 SGHRS, CDR2 YFSETQ. This CDR3 spans 15 amino acids. Deletions cut 1 base from V and 4 bases from J, with 12 bases between. The CDR3 DNA is TGCGCCAGCAGCTTGCGGGGGGCCGTAAATCAGCCCCAGCATTTT. As protein: CASSLRGAVNQPQHF.

The rearrangement joins TRBV21-1 to TRBJ2-3; TRBD1, the D gene given by the table, was not confirmed from the DNA. TRBV21-1 is a pseudogene segment. The CDR3 totals 16 residues. In DNA form, the CDR3 reads TGTGCCAGCAGCAAAGGGGCAGGGAAGGCCACAGATACGCAGTATTTT. Residues: CASSKGAGKATDTQYF.

This clone occurred once. The chain couples TRBV7-9 to TRBJ2-5, with 12 bases matching TRBD2. The CDR3 consists of 15 residues. Germline V gene lookup returns CDR1 SEHNR and CDR2 FQNEAQ (reference sequence). The V and J ends lost 5 bases and 2 bases, in that order; junction bases with no gene match: 3. This chain's CDR3 is CASSTTSGGQETQYF. DNA for the CDR3: TGTGCCAGCAGCACGACTAGCGGGGGACAAGAGACCCAGTACTTC.

The chain recombines TRBV9 with TRBJ2-1, with 12 bases that match TRBD2. Germline V gene data show CDR1 as SGDLS and CDR2 as YYNGEE. This CDR3 contains 20 residues. Unmatched junction bases numbered 18, after V lost 5 bases and J lost 3 bases. The CDR3 region is CASSPRLAGEEVPLYNEQFF. The CDR3 bases are TGTGCCAGCAGTCCTAGACTAGCGGGAGAAGAAGTGCCCCTCTACAATGAGCAGTTCTTC.